These T cell receptor beta chains were read from a single sample in a study of blood T cells in healthy people across ages. TCRdb used MiXCR to reprocess the 5' RACE reads, holding one entry per CDR3 protein. The sample has around 850,000 distinct CDR3 sequences; roughly 35% are singletons. Material for sequencing was blood. All receptors come from a young man in good health. The CDR3 runs from the conserved cysteine through the conserved F or W. The D gene is left open where the match is weak. Only part of the rows carry a size: once, few, many, or a class if the clone is expanded.

clone size	V gene	J gene	D gene	CDR3 DNA	CDR3 protein
.	TRBV28	TRBJ2-7	.	TGTGCCAGCACCACCCAGGAATCCTACGAGCAGTACTTC	CASTTQESYEQYF
.	TRBV11-1	TRBJ2-5	.	TGTGCCAGCAGCCCGGCAAGTTTAGAGACCCAGTACTTC	CASSPASLETQYF
.	TRBV20-1	TRBJ1-2	.	TGCAGTGCTAGAGATCGTAGGTCTAACTATGGCTACACCTTC	CSARDRRSNYGYTF
.	TRBV9	TRBJ1-5	.	TGTGCCAGCAGCGTAGGATTGGGGAGGCCGCAGCATTTT	CASSVGLGRPQHF
.	TRBV4-2	TRBJ2-5	.	TGTGCCAGCGCAAATAGGTTTGGGGAGACCCAGTACTTC	CASANRFGETQYF
few	TRBV6-5	TRBJ2-1	.	TGTGCCAGCAGTCTTACATGGGTTCGTTACAATGAGCAGTTCTTC	CASSLTWVRYNEQFF
.	TRBV12-3/TRBV12-4	TRBJ1-6	.	TGTGCCAGCAGCCCGAGCGCATCACCCCTCCACTTT	CASSPSASPLHF
few	TRBV6-5	TRBJ2-3	TRBD2	TGTGCCAGCAACTTAGCGGGGGGGAGCGGTACGCAGTATTTT	CASNLAGGSGTQYF
.	TRBV7-2	TRBJ1-5	.	TGTGCCAGCAGTTACTTTTTGACAGGCGCAGGGTATAGCAATCAGCCCCAGCATTTT	CASSYFLTGAGYSNQPQHF
few	TRBV12-3/TRBV12-4	TRBJ2-3	.	TGTGCCAGCAGTTTAAAGGCGGGGGCCGGCACAGATACGCAGTATTTT	CASSLKAGAGTDTQYF
few	TRBV20-1	TRBJ1-4	.	TGCAGTGCTAGAGATCTCGGGCAGTCGTTGGAAAAACTGTTTTTT	CSARDLGQSLEKLFF
few	TRBV3-1	TRBJ2-7	TRBD2	TGTGCCAGCAGCCAAGATGGGGCGGGAGACTACGAGCAGTACTTC	CASSQDGAGDYEQYF
.	TRBV3-1	TRBJ1-5	TRBD1	TGTGCCAGCAGCCAGACAGGGGGGAATCGGCCCCAGCATTTT	CASSQTGGNRPQHF
.	TRBV4-3	TRBJ1-4	.	TGCGCCAGCAGCCAAGCTCTAAGAATCACAGGGAGTACTAATGAAAAACTGTTTTTT	CASSQALRITGSTNEKLFF
few	TRBV20-1	TRBJ2-7	.	TGCAGTGCTAGAGATGGCGGGCCCGAGCAGTACTTC	CSARDGGPEQYF
.	TRBV20-1	TRBJ2-3	TRBD2	TGCAGTGCACTTCGGACTAGCGGGGCAACTTCCCTCACAGATACGCAGTATTTT	CSALRTSGATSLTDTQYF
many	TRBV12-3/TRBV12-4	TRBJ2-1	.	TGTGCCAGCAGCCTAAGTATAAACGATGAGCAGTTCTTC	CASSLSINDEQFF
few	TRBV20-1	TRBJ1-6	TRBD1	TGCAGTGCTAGAGAATCGGGACAGACCCATAATTCACCCCTCCACTTT	CSARESGQTHNSPLHF
.	TRBV30	TRBJ1-1	TRBD1	TGTGCCTGGACCTTAACACAGGGGGTCACTGAAGCTTTCTTT	CAWTLTQGVTEAFF